A single sample gave rise to the 28 T cell receptor beta chains below, sequenced in a study of blood T cell repertoires in COVID-19. Libraries were prepared by immunoSEQ multiplex PCR; TCRdb keeps only in-frame clonotypes and omits some of them. This table holds 350,000 to 450,000 clones, roughly nine tenths found once. The specimen sequenced was PBMCs or T cells enriched from blood (not recorded which). The source is a woman aged 35 to 49 who had been exposed to COVID-19.

J is TRBJ1-4 and V is TRBV10-1, with a tentative D call TRBD1 (5 bases). The CDR3 has 15 residues. Trimming removed 2 bases from V and 8 bases from J, with 15 bases in between. CDR1 is WNHNN, CDR2 SYGVQD, per germline (reference sequence). CDR3 DNA sequence: TGCGCCAGCAGTGAGATGTCAGGGAACAGCGAAAAACTGTTTTTT. Protein product: CASSEMSGNSEKLFF.

The V gene is TRBV11-3, the J gene TRBJ1-1; D may be TRBD1 (6 bases). V shed 5 bases and J shed 4 bases, with 11 bases lying between them. Per the germline V gene, CDR1 is SGHNT and CDR2 is YENEEA. The CDR3 has 13 amino acids. CDR3: CASSDRGSTEAFF. The CDR3 DNA reads as TGTGCCAGCAGCGATAGGGGGAGCACTGAAGCTTTCTTT.

The chain couples TRBV5-4 to TRBJ1-2; 7 bases map to TRBD1. The germline CDR1 and CDR2 sequences are SGHNT and YYREEE (reference sequence). This CDR3 contains 15 residues. Losses at the gene ends were 2 bases for V and 6 bases for J; bases not matched to a gene: 10. The CDR3 DNA is TGTGCCAGCAGCTTAGGGGGCGCCCCCCTCGATGGCTACACCTTC. Translation: CASSLGGAPLDGYTF.

The table lists this clone with a count of one. The rearrangement links TRBV9 to TRBJ2-7, with D maybe TRBD1 (6 bases). The length of the CDR3 is 15 residues. CDR1 and CDR2 (germline): SGDLS, YYNGEE. The germline V and J ends were trimmed by 4 bases and 1 base, with 15 bases remaining between them. The CDR3 loop reads CASSRAGALSYEQYF. CDR3 in DNA: TGTGCCAGCAGCCGCGCAGGGGCCCTATCCTACGAGCAGTACTTC.

The CDR3 loop is CAWSVPGQGAVNYGYTF. The CDR3 region has the DNA TGTGCCTGGAGTGTACCCGGACAGGGGGCCGTTAACTATGGCTACACCTTC. The chain links TRBV30 to TRBJ1-2; 11 positions match TRBD1. J was trimmed by 1 base and V by 0 bases; bases with no gene match: 7. Germline V gene sequence: CDR1 GTSNPN, CDR2 SVGIG (reference sequence). The CDR3 has 17 residues.

The chain joins TRBV18 to TRBJ2-1; 11 nucleotides line up with TRBD1. Germline CDR1 is KGHSH and CDR2 is LQKENI. This CDR3 has 16 residues. J gave up 7 bases and V 3 bases, and 8 bases lay outside the gene matches. CDR3 sequence reads: CASSPRDRGIVNEQFF. The CDR3 DNA follows: TGTGCCAGCTCACCCAGGGACAGGGGGATCGTAAATGAGCAGTTCTTC.

The chain combines TRBV7-8 with TRBJ2-7; D gene uncertain. Germline V CDR1 and CDR2: SGHVS, FQNEAQ. The CDR3 spans 14 residues. V lost 1 base, J lost 0 bases, and 7 bases lay in between. The CDR3: CASSLVGTSYEQYF. CDR3 sequence (DNA): TGTGCCAGCAGCTTAGTGGGCACCTCCTACGAGCAGTACTTC.

V gene TRBV21-1 combines with J gene TRBJ1-1; the table assigns TRBD1, which was not confirmed against the DNA. TRBV21-1 is assigned pseudogene status. This CDR3 has 22 amino acids. CDR3 region: CASSKCRGQVAGTHNTHTEAFF. In nucleotides, the CDR3 is TGTGCCAGCAGCAAATGCCGGGGACAGGTGGCTGGAACGCATAATACCCACACTGAAGCTTTCTTT.

The chain recombines TRBV11-3 with TRBJ2-7; 7 bases agree with TRBD1. This CDR3 contains 15 residues. After removal of 4 bases from V and 1 base from J, the junction contained 7 bases not matched to a gene. The germline CDR1 and CDR2 sequences are SGHNT and YENEEA. The DNA for the CDR3 is TGTGCCAGCAGCTCCGTGACAGGGAGATCCTACGAGCAGTACTTC. Translated: CASSSVTGRSYEQYF. Supplemented by reference TRBV11-3 and TRBJ2-7, the full variable domain reads EAGVVQSPRYKIIEKKQPVAFWCNPISGHNTLYWYLQNLGQGPELLIRYENEEAVDDSQLPKDRFSAERLKGVDSTLKIQPAELGDSAVYLCASSSVTGRSYEQYFGPGTRLTVT.

On this clone itself: This sample also contains other DNA sequences that code for the same CDR3. The rearrangement joins TRBV20-1 to TRBJ2-7; D is unresolved. The germline V gene has CDR1 DFQATT and CDR2 SNEGSKA (reference sequence). The CDR3 is 11 residues long. Trimming removed 4 bases from V and 1 base from J, with 5 bases in between. CDR3 in DNA: TGCAGTGCTACAGGTTCCTACGAGCAGTACTTC. Translating gives CSATGSYEQYF.

This rearrangement joins TRBV15 to TRBJ1-1; D remains ambiguous. The V end was cut by 6 bases, the J end by 3 bases, with 11 bases between. The CDR3 is 13 amino acids. The germline CDR1 and CDR2 sequences are LNHNV and YYDKDF (reference sequence). The CDR3 spells CATRGSSDTEAFF. DNA of the CDR3: TGTGCCACCAGGGGGAGTTCGGACACTGAAGCTTTCTTT.

The chain links TRBV27 to TRBJ1-2; D gene ambiguous. V was trimmed by 8 bases and J by 8 bases, leaving 18 bases between them. CDR1 and CDR2 (germline): MNHEY, SMNVEV (reference sequence). The CDR3 covers 13 residues. CDR3 protein: CASARSQLVGYTF. As DNA, the CDR3 is TGTGCCAGCGCTCGATCTCAGTTGGTAGGCTACACCTTC.

The J gene is TRBJ2-5, the V gene TRBV3-1 (or the pseudogene TRBV3-2); D gene uncertain. Trimming took 3 bases from V and 2 from J, leaving 7 bases between them. Germline CDR1 LGHDT, CDR2 YNNKEL (reference sequence). The CDR3 is 13 amino acids. CDR3 DNA: TGTGCCAGCAGCCATTTATCTCAAGAGACCCAGTACTTC. It is translated as CASSHLSQETQYF.

This rearrangement joins TRBV5-4 to TRBJ1-4; 7 bases agree with TRBD1. The length of the CDR3 is 15 residues. Trimming removed 0 bases from V and 4 bases from J; junction bases left unmatched: 3. The germline CDR1 and CDR2 sequences are SGHNT and YYREEE (reference sequence). CDR3 nucleotides: TGTGCCAGCAGCTTGGCCGGGACAGTTAATGAAAAACTGTTTTTT. The encoded protein is CASSLAGTVNEKLFF.

This clone was counted a single time. The chain recombines TRBV19 with TRBJ2-3; D remains unclear. Between the trimmed V and J ends, which lost 6 bases and 6 bases, there was a span of 10 bases. CDR3 length: 12 residues. CDR1 is LNHDA, CDR2 SQIVND, per germline (reference sequence). The chain's CDR3 is CASRGQMDTQYF. In DNA form, the CDR3 reads TGTGCCAGTAGGGGCCAAATGGATACGCAGTATTTT.

This chain connects TRBV30 to TRBJ1-2, with D unclear. Germline CDR1 reads GTSNPN; CDR2 reads SVGIG (reference sequence). Trimming pared 0 bases from V and 0 bases from J, leaving 11 bases between. The CDR3 length is 15 residues. The CDR3, as DNA: TGTGCCTGGAGTGTCATGGGCCCCTCTAACTATGGCTACACCTTC. Translated, it gives CAWSVMGPSNYGYTF.

This clone was recorded once. The genes are TRBV10-2 and TRBJ2-2; possible D gene TRBD1, 8 bases. Trimming cost V 5 bases and J 6 bases, with 16 bases left between them. Germline-derived CDR1 and CDR2 are WSHSY and SAAADI. This CDR3 region has 15 residues. The CDR3 DNA follows: TGCGCCAGCAGTAGAGGACAGGGAGGGGCCGGGGAGCTGTTTTTT. Translating gives CASSRGQGGAGELFF.

CDR3 nucleotides: TGCGCCAGCAGCGCGGGGTCTGAGACCCAGTACTTC. Protein sequence: CASSAGSETQYF. This chain joins TRBV5-1 and TRBJ2-5, with D possibly TRBD2 on 6 matching bases. Between the trimmed V and J ends, which lost 4 bases and 5 bases, there was a span of 9 bases. This CDR3 spans 12 amino acids. Germline V lookup: CDR1 SGHRS, CDR2 YFSETQ. Full variable domain (missing parts from reference TRBV5-1 and TRBJ2-5): KAGVTQTPRYLIKTRGQQVTLSCSPISGHRSVSWYQQTPGQGLQFLFEYFSETQRNKGNFPGRFSGRQFSNSRSEMNVSTLELGDSALYLCASSAGSETQYFGPGTRLLVL.

The V and J genes are TRBV5-5 and TRBJ1-5; D is perhaps TRBD1 (5 bases). The germline CDR1 and CDR2 sequences are SGHKS and YYEKEE (reference sequence). The CDR3 loop spans 14 amino acids. Deletions cut 0 bases from V and 5 bases from J, with 9 bases between. As DNA, the CDR3 is TGTGCCAGCAGCTTGGAAGGGGCAGATCAGCCCCAGCATTTT. Translating it yields CASSLEGADQPQHF.

The genes are TRBV27 and TRBJ1-1, with 8 bases matching TRBD1. Trimming cost V 5 bases and J 2 bases; bases outside gene matches: 10. The germline gives CDR1 MNHEY, CDR2 SMNVEV (reference sequence). The CDR3 extends over 16 amino acids. CDR3 protein: CASSTRQGRVNTEAFF. CDR3 nucleotide sequence: TGTGCCAGCAGTACCCGACAGGGGAGAGTTAACACTGAAGCTTTCTTT.

About this clone: The sample holds other DNA sequences that translate to the same CDR3. The chain has TRBV7-2 and TRBJ1-1; no definite D call. The germline V gene has CDR1 SGHTA and CDR2 FQGNSA. Trimming removed 2 bases from V and 1 base from J, with 5 bases in between. CDR3 length: 13 amino acids. The CDR3 DNA is TGTGCCAGCAGCTTAACGGGGAACACTGAAGCTTTCTTT. Translation gives CASSLTGNTEAFF.

Of note for this clone: This sample also contains other DNA sequences that code for the same CDR3. J is TRBJ1-2 and V is TRBV18; 9 bases are a match to TRBD1. CDR1 KGHSH and CDR2 LQKENI come from the germline V gene. V gave up 2 bases and J gave up 8 bases; unmatched junction bases: 6. This CDR3 has 14 amino acids. The CDR3 sequence is CASSPAGTGSGYTF. CDR3 DNA sequence: TGTGCCAGCTCACCAGCGGGGACAGGGTCGGGCTACACCTTC. The whole variable domain, remainder taken from reference TRBV18 and TRBJ1-2, is NAGVMQNPRHLVRRRGQEARLRCSPMKGHSHVYWYRQLPEEGLKFMVYLQKENIIDESGMPKERFSAEFPKEGPSILRIQQVVRGDSAAYFCASSPAGTGSGYTFGSGTRLTVV.

This chain joins TRBV7-9 and TRBJ2-5; TRBD2 aligns across 13 bases. The CDR3 is 16 amino acids. The germline V gene has CDR1 SEHNR and CDR2 FQNEAQ (reference sequence). Trimming took 4 bases from V and 5 from J; bases not matched to a gene: 7. The CDR3 sequence: CASSSSGTSGMETQYF. CDR3 nucleotides: TGTGCCAGCAGCTCTTCCGGGACTAGCGGGATGGAGACCCAGTACTTC.

The rearrangement joins TRBV6-6 to TRBJ2-7, with 11 bases aligning to TRBD2. Germline V gene data show CDR1 as MNHNY and CDR2 as SVGAGI (reference sequence). The CDR3 length is 13 residues. Trimming took 7 bases from V and 5 from J; bases not matched to a gene: 4. CDR3 loop: CASKGTSGHEQYF. The CDR3, as DNA: TGTGCCAGCAAAGGGACTAGCGGCCACGAGCAGTACTTC.

The rearrangement joins TRBV19 to TRBJ1-6; 7 bases are shared with TRBD1. This CDR3 has 13 residues. Germline CDR1 is LNHDA and CDR2 is SQIVND (reference sequence). The ends lost 8 bases at V and 7 bases at J; junction bases unmatched: 5. CDR3 region: CASAPRGNSPLHF. CDR3 DNA: TGTGCCAGTGCACCCAGGGGGAATTCACCCCTCCACTTT.

This sequence joins TRBV29-1 and TRBJ1-1; D not resolved. Germline lookup yields CDR1 SQVTM and CDR2 ANQGSEA. This CDR3 has 14 residues. V was pared by 1 base and J by 4 bases, with 13 bases between. DNA for the CDR3: TGCAGCGTTGAAGTGCGGGGTCGAGTCACTGAAGCTTTCTTT. Translating it yields CSVEVRGRVTEAFF. The variable domain in full, with the rest retrieved from reference TRBV29-1 and TRBJ1-1, is SAVISQKPSRDICQRGTSLTIQCQVDSQVTMMFWYRQQPGQSLTLIATANQGSEATYESGFVIDKFPISRPNLTFSTLTVSNMSPEDSSIYLCSVEVRGRVTEAFFGQGTRLTVV.

The J gene is TRBJ2-7, the V gene TRBV13, with 10 bases fitting TRBD1. The CDR3 has 16 residues. CDR1 and CDR2 from the germline V gene are PRHDT and FYEKMQ (reference sequence). With 5 bases clipped from V and 5 bases from J, the junction kept 12 bases outside the gene matches. The CDR3 sequence: CASSHIRDRGPHEQYF. For the CDR3, the DNA is TGTGCCAGCAGCCATATTAGGGACAGGGGCCCCCACGAGCAGTACTTC.

This chain uses TRBV12-3 or TRBV12-4 with TRBJ1-2; maybe TRBD1 (6 bases). There are 13 residues in the CDR3. V was clipped by 6 bases and J by 4 bases, with 12 bases between them. CDR3 region: CASSIGQFYGYTF. CDR3 bases: TGTGCCAGCAGCATCGGACAGTTCTATGGCTACACCTTC.